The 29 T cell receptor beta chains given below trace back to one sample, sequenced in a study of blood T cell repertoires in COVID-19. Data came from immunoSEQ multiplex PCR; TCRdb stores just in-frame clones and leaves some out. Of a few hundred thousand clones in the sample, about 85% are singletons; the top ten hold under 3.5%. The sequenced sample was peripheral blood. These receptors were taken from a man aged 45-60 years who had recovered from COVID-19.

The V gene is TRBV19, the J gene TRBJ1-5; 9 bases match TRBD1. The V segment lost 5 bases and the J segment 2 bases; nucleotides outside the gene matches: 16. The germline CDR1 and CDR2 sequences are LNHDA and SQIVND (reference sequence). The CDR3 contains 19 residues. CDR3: CASSSMGQGGVRGNQPQHF. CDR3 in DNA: TGTGCCAGTAGTTCCATGGGACAGGGAGGCGTGAGGGGCAATCAGCCCCAGCATTTT.

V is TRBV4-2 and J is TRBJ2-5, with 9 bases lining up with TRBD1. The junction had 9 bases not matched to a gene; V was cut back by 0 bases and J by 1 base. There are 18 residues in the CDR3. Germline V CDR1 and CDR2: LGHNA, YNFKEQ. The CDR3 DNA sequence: TGTGCCAGCAGCCAAGATCCCACCGGGACAGGGCGCCAAGAGACCCAGTACTTC. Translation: CASSQDPTGTGRQETQYF.

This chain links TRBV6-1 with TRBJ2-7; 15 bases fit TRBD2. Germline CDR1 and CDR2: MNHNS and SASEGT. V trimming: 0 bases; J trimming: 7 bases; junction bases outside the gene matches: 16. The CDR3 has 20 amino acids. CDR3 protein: CASSEAQGLAGGFEEEEQYF. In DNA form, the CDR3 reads TGTGCCAGCAGTGAAGCCCAGGGACTAGCGGGAGGTTTCGAAGAGGAAGAGCAGTACTTC.

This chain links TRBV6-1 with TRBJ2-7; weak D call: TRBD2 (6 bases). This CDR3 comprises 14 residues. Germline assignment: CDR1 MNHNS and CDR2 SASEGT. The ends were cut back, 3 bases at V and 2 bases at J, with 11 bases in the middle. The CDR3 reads CASSDREVPYEQYF. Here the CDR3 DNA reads TGTGCCAGCAGTGACAGGGAGGTGCCCTACGAGCAGTACTTC.

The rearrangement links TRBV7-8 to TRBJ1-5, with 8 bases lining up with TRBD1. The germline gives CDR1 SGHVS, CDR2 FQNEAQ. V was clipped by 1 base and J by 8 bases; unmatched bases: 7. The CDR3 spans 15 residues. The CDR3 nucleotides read TGTGCCAGCAGCTTAGGGGGACAGGTGAGGAAGCCCCAGCATTTT. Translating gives CASSLGGQVRKPQHF.

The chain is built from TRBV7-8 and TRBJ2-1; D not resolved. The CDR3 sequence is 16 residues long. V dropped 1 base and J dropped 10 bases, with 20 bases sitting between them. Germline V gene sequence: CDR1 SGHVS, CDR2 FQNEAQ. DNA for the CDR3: TGTGCCAGCAGCTTAGGTTTGGCAACCGCCCGAATAGAGCAGTTCTTC. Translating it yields CASSLGLATARIEQFF.

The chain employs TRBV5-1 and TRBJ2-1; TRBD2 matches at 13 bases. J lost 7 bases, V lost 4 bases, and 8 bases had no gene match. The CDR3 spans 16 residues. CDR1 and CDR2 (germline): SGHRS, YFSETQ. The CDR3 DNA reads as TGCGCCAGCAGCATGGGACTAGCGGGATTGAGTAATGAGCAGTTCTTC. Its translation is CASSMGLAGLSNEQFF. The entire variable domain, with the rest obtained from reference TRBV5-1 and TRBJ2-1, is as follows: KAGVTQTPRYLIKTRGQQVTLSCSPISGHRSVSWYQQTPGQGLQFLFEYFSETQRNKGNFPGRFSGRQFSNSRSEMNVSTLELGDSALYLCASSMGLAGLSNEQFFGPGTRLTVL.

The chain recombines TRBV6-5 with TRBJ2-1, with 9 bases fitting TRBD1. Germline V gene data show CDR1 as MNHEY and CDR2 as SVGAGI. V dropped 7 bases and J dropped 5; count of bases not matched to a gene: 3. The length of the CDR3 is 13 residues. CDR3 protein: CASTRQGDNEQFF. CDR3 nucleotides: TGTGCCAGCACGAGACAGGGGGACAATGAGCAGTTCTTC.

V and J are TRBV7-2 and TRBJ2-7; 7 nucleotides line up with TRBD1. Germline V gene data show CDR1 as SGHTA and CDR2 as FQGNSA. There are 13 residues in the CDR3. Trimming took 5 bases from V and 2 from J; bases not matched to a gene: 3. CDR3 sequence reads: CASSDRVTYEQYF. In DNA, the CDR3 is TGTGCCAGCAGCGACAGGGTGACCTACGAGCAGTACTTC.

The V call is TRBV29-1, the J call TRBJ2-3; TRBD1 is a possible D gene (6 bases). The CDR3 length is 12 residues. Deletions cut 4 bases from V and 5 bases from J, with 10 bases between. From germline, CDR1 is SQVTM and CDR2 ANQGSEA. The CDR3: CSVARGRDTQYF. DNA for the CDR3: TGCAGCGTTGCCAGGGGCAGAGATACGCAGTATTTT.

The CDR3 reads CASSLEAGGGYSPLHF. Written as DNA, the CDR3 is TGCGCCAGCAGCTTGGAGGCAGGGGGAGGTTACTCACCCCTCCACTTT. The chain combines TRBV5-1 with TRBJ1-6; TRBD1 matches at 7 bases. Germline V gene data show CDR1 as SGHRS and CDR2 as YFSETQ. This CDR3 spans 16 amino acids. V lost 0 bases, J lost 10 bases, and 10 bases stayed unmatched. Using reference TRBV5-1 and TRBJ1-6 for the parts outside the CDR3, the full variable domain is KAGVTQTPRYLIKTRGQQVTLSCSPISGHRSVSWYQQTPGQGLQFLFEYFSETQRNKGNFPGRFSGRQFSNSRSEMNVSTLELGDSALYLCASSLEAGGGYSPLHFGNGTRLTVT.

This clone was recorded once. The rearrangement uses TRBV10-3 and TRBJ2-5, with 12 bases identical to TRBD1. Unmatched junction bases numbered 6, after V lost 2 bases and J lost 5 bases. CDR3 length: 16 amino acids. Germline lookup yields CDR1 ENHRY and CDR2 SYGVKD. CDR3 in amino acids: CAISEKGTGGRETQYF. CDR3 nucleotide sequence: TGTGCCATCAGTGAGAAGGGGACAGGGGGCCGGGAGACCCAGTACTTC.

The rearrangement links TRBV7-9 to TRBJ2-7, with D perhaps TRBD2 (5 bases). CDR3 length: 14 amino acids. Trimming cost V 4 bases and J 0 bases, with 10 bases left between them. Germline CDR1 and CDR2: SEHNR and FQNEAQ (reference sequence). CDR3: CASSYSESSYEQYF. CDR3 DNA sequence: TGTGCCAGCAGCTATAGCGAGAGCTCCTACGAGCAGTACTTC.

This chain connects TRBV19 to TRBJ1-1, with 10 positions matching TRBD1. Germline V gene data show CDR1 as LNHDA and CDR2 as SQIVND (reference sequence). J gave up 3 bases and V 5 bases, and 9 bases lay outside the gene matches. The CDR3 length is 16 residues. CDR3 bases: TGTGCCAGTAGTTCGGGACAGGGGTACGGGGACACTGAAGCTTTCTTT. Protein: CASSSGQGYGDTEAFF.

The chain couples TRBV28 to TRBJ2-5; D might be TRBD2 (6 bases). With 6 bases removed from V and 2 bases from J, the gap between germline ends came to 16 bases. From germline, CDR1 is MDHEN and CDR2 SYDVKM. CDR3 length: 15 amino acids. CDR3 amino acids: CASRPPGAIQETQYF. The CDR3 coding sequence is TGTGCCAGCAGGCCGCCGGGAGCTATTCAAGAGACCCAGTACTTC. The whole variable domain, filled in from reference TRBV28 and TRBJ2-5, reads DVKVTQSSRYLVKRTGEKVFLECVQDMDHENMFWYRQDPGLGLRLIYFSYDVKMKEKGDIPEGYSVSREKKERFSLILESASTNQTSMYLCASRPPGAIQETQYFGPGTRLLVL.

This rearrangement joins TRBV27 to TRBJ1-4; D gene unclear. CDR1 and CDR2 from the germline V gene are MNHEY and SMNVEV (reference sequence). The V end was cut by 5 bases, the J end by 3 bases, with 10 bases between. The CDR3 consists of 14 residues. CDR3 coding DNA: TGTGCCAGCAGTCCCCGGTGGTCTAATGAAAAACTGTTTTTT. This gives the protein CASSPRWSNEKLFF.

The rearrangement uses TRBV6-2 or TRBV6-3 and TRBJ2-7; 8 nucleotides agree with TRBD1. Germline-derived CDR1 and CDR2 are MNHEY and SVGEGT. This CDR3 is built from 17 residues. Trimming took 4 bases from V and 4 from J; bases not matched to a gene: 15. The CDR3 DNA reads TGTGCCAGCAGTTTATCCACCGGGACAGGAGGCTTTTACGAGCAGTACTTC. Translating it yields CASSLSTGTGGFYEQYF.

The CDR3 bases are TGTGCCAGCAGTCTCGTGGGCCTGTGGGCTGAAGCTTTCTTT. Protein: CASSLVGLWAEAFF. The chain uses TRBV7-9 and TRBJ1-1; no clear D gene. There are 14 residues in the CDR3. CDR1 SEHNR and CDR2 FQNEAQ come from the germline V gene (reference sequence). V was shortened by 6 bases and J by 6 bases, with 17 bases between the two germline ends.

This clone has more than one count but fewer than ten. CDR3 region: CASSLPRGGMNTEAFF. CDR3 coding DNA: TGTGCCAGCAGTCTCCCGCGAGGCGGTATGAACACTGAAGCTTTCTTT. The chain is built from TRBV28 and TRBJ1-1; no clear D gene. Germline V CDR1 and CDR2: MDHEN, SYDVKM. There are 16 residues in the CDR3. V lost 5 bases to trimming and J lost 0 bases, with 16 bases between them.

The CDR3 region has the DNA TGCGCCAGCAGCCCTTTGAGCGGGAGTAACACCGGGGAGCTGTTTTTT. Protein: CASSPLSGSNTGELFF. The V and J genes are TRBV5-1 and TRBJ2-2; 8 bases fit TRBD2. The germline V gene has CDR1 SGHRS and CDR2 YFSETQ. The CDR3 length is 16 residues. V lost 4 bases, J lost 2 bases, and 7 bases stayed unmatched.

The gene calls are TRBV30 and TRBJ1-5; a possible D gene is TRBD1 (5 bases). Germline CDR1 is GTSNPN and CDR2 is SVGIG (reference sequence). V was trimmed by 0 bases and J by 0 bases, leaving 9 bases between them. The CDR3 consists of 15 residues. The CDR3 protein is CAWSVLGDSNQPQHF. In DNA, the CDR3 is TGTGCCTGGAGTGTATTAGGGGATAGCAATCAGCCCCAGCATTTT.

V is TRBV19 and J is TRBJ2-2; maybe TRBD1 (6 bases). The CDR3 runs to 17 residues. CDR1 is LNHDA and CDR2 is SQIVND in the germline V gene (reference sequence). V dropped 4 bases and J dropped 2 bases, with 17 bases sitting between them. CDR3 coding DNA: TGTGCCAGTAGTACCGTCAGGGGATTTACTAACACCGGGGAGCTGTTTTTT. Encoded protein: CASSTVRGFTNTGELFF.

The CDR3 DNA sequence: TGTGCCAGCCTGACAGGGTCGTGGGGCTACACCTTC. It codes for CASLTGSWGYTF. The genes are TRBV6-5 and TRBJ1-2; 7 positions agree with TRBD1. Germline V gene data show CDR1 as MNHEY and CDR2 as SVGAGI. The CDR3 totals 12 residues. Losses at the gene ends were 8 bases for V and 8 bases for J; bases not matched to a gene: 8.

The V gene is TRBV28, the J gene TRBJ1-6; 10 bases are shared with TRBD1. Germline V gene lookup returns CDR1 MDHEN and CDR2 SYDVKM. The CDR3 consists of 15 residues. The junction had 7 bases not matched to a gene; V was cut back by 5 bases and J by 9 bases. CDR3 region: CASSPRDRGGSPLHF. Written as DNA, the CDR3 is TGTGCCAGCAGTCCCCGGGACAGGGGTGGTTCACCCCTCCACTTT.

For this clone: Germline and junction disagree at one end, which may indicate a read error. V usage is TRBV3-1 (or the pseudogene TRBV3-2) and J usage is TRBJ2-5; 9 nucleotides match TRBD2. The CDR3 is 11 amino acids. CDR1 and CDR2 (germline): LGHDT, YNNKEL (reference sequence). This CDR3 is CASSQGTSADF. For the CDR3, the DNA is TGTGCCAGCAGCCAAGGGACTAGCGCAGACTTC.

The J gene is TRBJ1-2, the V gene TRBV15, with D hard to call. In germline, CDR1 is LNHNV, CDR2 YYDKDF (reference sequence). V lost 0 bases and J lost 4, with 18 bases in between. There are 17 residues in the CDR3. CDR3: CATSRDWQVARSYGYTF. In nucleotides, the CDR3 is TGTGCCACCAGCAGAGATTGGCAGGTGGCGCGTAGCTATGGCTACACCTTC. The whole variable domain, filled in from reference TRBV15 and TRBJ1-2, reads DAMVIQNPRYQVTQFGKPVTLSCSQTLNHNVMYWYQQKSSQAPKLLFHYYDKDFNNEADTPDNFQSRRPNTSFCFLDIRSPGLGDTAMYLCATSRDWQVARSYGYTFGSGTRLTVV.

CDR3 in amino acids: CASSGAGGTGELFF. The CDR3 DNA reads as TGCGCCAGTTCGGGGGCAGGGGGAACCGGGGAGCTGTTTTTT. The J gene is TRBJ2-2, the V gene TRBV10-1; TRBD1 is a possible D gene (7 bases). Germline CDR1 reads WNHNN; CDR2 reads SYGVQD (reference sequence). The CDR3 is 14 amino acids. Trimming left V 9 bases short and J 5 bases short, with 16 bases between.

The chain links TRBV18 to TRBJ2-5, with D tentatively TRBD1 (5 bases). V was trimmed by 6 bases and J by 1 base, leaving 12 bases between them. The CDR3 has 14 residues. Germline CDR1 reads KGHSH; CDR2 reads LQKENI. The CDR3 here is CASSPNRGQETQYF. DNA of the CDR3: TGTGCCAGCTCGCCTAATAGGGGCCAAGAGACCCAGTACTTC.

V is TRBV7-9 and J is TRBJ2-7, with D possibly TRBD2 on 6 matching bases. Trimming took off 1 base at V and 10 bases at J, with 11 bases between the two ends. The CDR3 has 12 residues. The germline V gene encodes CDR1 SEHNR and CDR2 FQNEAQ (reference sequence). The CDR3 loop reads CASSLEASDQYF. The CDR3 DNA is TGTGCCAGCAGCTTAGAGGCTAGCGACCAGTACTTC.